This T cell receptor beta chain is from a study of T-cell reconstitution after alpha-beta-depleted transplantation in children. Trimming pared 6 bases from V and 0 bases from J, leaving 12 bases between. The CDR3 contains 15 residues. CDR1 is MNHEY, CDR2 SVGEGT, per germline. For TCRbeta, the library was prepared with unique molecular identifiers. Each CDR3 protein is one row after TCRdb ran MiXCR on the PCR reads. The sample gives about 460,000 distinct CDR3 sequences, approximately 12% of which show up once; around 6.1% is in the top ten. The TCR comes from a human donor who donated a stem cell graft to a child with combined immunodeficiency. This material consisted of PBMCs from the stem cell graft donor, taken from the stem cell graft. V usage is TRBV6-2 or TRBV6-3 and J usage is TRBJ2-1; D gene uncertain. CDR3 region: CASSPDESSYNEQFF. CDR3 DNA: TGTGCCAGCAGCCCAGACGAGAGCTCCTACAATGAGCAGTTCTTC.